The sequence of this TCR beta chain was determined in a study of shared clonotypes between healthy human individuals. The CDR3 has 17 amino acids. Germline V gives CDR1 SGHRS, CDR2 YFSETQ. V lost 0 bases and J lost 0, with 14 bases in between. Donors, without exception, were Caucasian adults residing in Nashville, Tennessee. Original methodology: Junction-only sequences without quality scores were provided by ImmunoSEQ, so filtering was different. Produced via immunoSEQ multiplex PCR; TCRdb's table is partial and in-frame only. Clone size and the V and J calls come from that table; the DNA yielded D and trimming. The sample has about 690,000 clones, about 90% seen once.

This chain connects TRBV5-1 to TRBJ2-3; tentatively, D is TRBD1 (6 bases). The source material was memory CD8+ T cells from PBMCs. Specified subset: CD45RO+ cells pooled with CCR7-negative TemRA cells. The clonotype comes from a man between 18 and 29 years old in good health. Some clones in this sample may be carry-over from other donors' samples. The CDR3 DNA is TGCGCCAGCAGCTTGGACCCTGGACAGAAAAGCACAGATACGCAGTATTTT. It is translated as CASSLDPGQKSTDTQYF.